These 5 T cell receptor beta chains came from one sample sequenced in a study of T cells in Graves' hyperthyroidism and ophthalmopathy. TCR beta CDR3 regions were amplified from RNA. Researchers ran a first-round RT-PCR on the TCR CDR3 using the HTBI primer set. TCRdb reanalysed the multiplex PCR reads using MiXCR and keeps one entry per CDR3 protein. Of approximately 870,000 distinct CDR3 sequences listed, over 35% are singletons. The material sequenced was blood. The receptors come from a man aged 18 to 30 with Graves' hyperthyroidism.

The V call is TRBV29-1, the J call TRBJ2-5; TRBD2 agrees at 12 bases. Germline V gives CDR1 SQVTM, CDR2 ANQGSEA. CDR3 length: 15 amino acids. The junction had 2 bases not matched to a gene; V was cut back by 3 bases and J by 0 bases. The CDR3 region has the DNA TGCAGCGTTGACGGACTAGCGGGGCACCAAGAGACCCAGTACTTC. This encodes CSVDGLAGHQETQYF.

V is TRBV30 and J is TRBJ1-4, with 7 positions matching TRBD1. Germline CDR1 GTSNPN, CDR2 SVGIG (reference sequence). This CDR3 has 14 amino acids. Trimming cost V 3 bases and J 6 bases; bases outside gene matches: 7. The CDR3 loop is CAWSSGDSHEKLFF. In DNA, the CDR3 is TGTGCCTGGAGCAGTGGGGACAGCCATGAAAAACTGTTTTTT.

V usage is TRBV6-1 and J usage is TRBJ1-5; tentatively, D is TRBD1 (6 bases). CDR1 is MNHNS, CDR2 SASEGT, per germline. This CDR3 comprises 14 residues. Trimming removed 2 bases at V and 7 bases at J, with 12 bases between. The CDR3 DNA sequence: TGTGCCAGCAGTGAACAGGCAGGGGAACAGCCCCAGCATTTT. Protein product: CASSEQAGEQPQHF.

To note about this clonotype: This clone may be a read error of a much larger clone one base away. The CDR3: CASSPSRERVTIYF. The CDR3 DNA sequence: TGTGCCAGCAGTCCATCACGCGAAAGGGTCACCATATATTTT. The chain couples TRBV6-1 to TRBJ1-3; the D is unclear. Between the trimmed V and J ends, which lost 5 bases and 9 bases, there was a span of 17 bases. The germline CDR1 and CDR2 sequences are MNHNS and SASEGT. This CDR3 has 14 amino acids.

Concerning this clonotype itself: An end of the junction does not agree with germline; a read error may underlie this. This CDR3 is CASSQDPSRTEAFF. DNA for the CDR3: TGCGCCAGCAGCCAAGATCCGTCCCGAACTGAAGCTTTCTTT. This rearrangement joins TRBV7-2 to TRBJ1-1; D call uncertain. CDR1 SGHTA and CDR2 FQGNSA come from the germline V gene. The CDR3 sequence is 14 residues long.